These 29 T cell receptor beta chains originate from one sample sequenced in a study of CD8 T cells in ankylosing spondylitis. TCRdb re-called the 5' RACE reads with MiXCR, one entry per CDR3 protein. Of about 300,000 distinct CDR3 sequences in the sample, more than 9% were seen once. Input material: blood, either unsorted or a sorted T cell fraction (not recorded which). These receptors were taken from a female donor with ankylosing spondylitis or in good health (not recorded which).

The chain uses TRBV28 and TRBJ2-6; possibly TRBD1 or TRBD2 for D (5 bases each). Trimming removed 5 bases from V and 1 base from J, with 27 bases in between. In germline, CDR1 is MDHEN, CDR2 SYDVKM. The CDR3 spans 21 residues. The CDR3 here is CASSRTPNRDPGPSGANVLTF. The CDR3 coding sequence is TGTGCCAGCAGTCGCACTCCGAACCGGGACCCAGGACCGTCTGGGGCCAACGTCCTGACTTTC.

At least ten counts were recorded for this clonotype. The chain combines TRBV20-1 with TRBJ2-7, with D perhaps matching TRBD1 or TRBD2 (6 bases each). The CDR3 consists of 13 residues. V lost 7 bases, J lost 6 bases, and 19 bases lay in between. From germline, CDR1 is DFQATT and CDR2 SNEGSKA (reference sequence). The CDR3 loop is CSVPARQEGEQYF. As DNA, the CDR3 is TGCAGTGTCCCAGCGCGACAGGAGGGCGAGCAGTACTTC.

This clonotype has ten or more counts. This chain links TRBV7-2 with TRBJ2-3, with TRBD2 as a possible D gene (5 bases). CDR1 is SGHTA and CDR2 is FQGNSA in the germline V gene. Trimming took 3 bases from V and 1 from J, leaving 11 bases between them. The CDR3 loop spans 15 amino acids. The CDR3 here is CASSLGGSGTDTQYF. CDR3 in DNA: TGTGCCAGCAGCTTGGGTGGGAGTGGCACAGATACGCAGTATTTT.

This clonotype was detected a few times. The rearrangement uses TRBV12-3 or TRBV12-4 and TRBJ2-1, with D unclear. V lost 6 bases and J lost 0, with 12 bases in between. This CDR3 region has 15 residues. The CDR3 region is CASSPKPSSYNEQFF. The DNA for the CDR3 is TGTGCCAGCAGCCCGAAGCCAAGCTCCTACAATGAGCAGTTCTTC.

This clonotype occurred many times. The V call is TRBV5-1, the J call TRBJ2-1; D is possibly TRBD1 (5 bases). Trimming removed 4 bases from V and 8 bases from J, with 16 bases in between. The germline CDR1 and CDR2 sequences are SGHRS and YFSETQ. This CDR3 region has 14 residues. CDR3 amino acids: CASSRSTALDEQFF. The CDR3 region has the DNA TGCGCCAGCAGCCGCTCGACAGCCTTGGATGAGCAGTTCTTC. The whole variable domain, remainder taken from reference TRBV5-1 and TRBJ2-1, is KAGVTQTPRYLIKTRGQQVTLSCSPISGHRSVSWYQQTPGQGLQFLFEYFSETQRNKGNFPGRFSGRQFSNSRSEMNVSTLELGDSALYLCASSRSTALDEQFFGPGTRLTVL.

The V call is TRBV2, the J call TRBJ2-1; 9 nucleotides match TRBD2. J was trimmed by 15 bases and V by 1 base; bases with no gene match: 10. This CDR3 spans 14 amino acids. CDR1 is SNHLY and CDR2 is FYNNEI in the germline V gene. The CDR3 here is CASSEGGSGSPRFF. The CDR3 bases are TGTGCCAGCAGTGAAGGGGGTAGCGGGAGCCCTCGGTTCTTC.

This clonotype was counted ten times or more. This chain uses TRBV20-1 with TRBJ2-3, with TRBD2 matching 9 bases. The trim removed 1 base at V and 5 bases at J, leaving 7 bases unmatched. Germline assignment: CDR1 DFQATT and CDR2 SNEGSKA (reference sequence). The CDR3 has 15 residues. The CDR3 nucleotides read TGCAGTGCTAGAGGGACCGGACTAGCGATAGATACGCAGTATTTT. It translates to CSARGTGLAIDTQYF.

CDR3 coding DNA: TGTGCCAGCAGCCCTCGGGGTTCAAATGAGCAGTACTTC. This sequence encodes CASSPRGSNEQYF. The rearrangement links TRBV7-9 to TRBJ2-7, with D tentatively TRBD2 (5 bases). The CDR3 sequence is 13 residues long. Germline V gene lookup returns CDR1 SEHNR and CDR2 FQNEAQ (reference sequence). Between the trimmed V and J ends, which lost 5 bases and 7 bases, there was a span of 15 bases.

This clonotype was counted many times. This chain links TRBV6-1 with TRBJ1-2, with D maybe TRBD1 (6 bases). Looked up from germline, CDR1 is MNHNS and CDR2 is SASEGT. This CDR3 has 14 amino acids. The V end was cut by 6 bases, the J end by 7 bases, with 18 bases between. The CDR3 sequence: CASRDPGRGSGYTF. DNA for the CDR3: TGTGCCAGCAGAGACCCAGGGAGGGGGAGTGGCTACACCTTC.

This clonotype was picked up many times. This sequence joins TRBV28 and TRBJ2-1; 14 nucleotides align to TRBD2. V shed 8 bases and J 4 bases; nucleotides not matched to a gene: 7. Germline V lookup: CDR1 MDHEN, CDR2 SYDVKM. The CDR3 has 16 amino acids. The CDR3 protein is CASLGLAGVSYNEQFF. For the CDR3, the DNA is TGTGCCAGCCTGGGACTAGCGGGAGTATCGTACAATGAGCAGTTCTTC. Using reference TRBV28 and TRBJ2-1 for the parts outside the CDR3, the full variable domain is DVKVTQSSRYLVKRTGEKVFLECVQDMDHENMFWYRQDPGLGLRLIYFSYDVKMKEKGDIPEGYSVSREKKERFSLILESASTNQTSMYLCASLGLAGVSYNEQFFGPGTRLTVL.

This chain uses TRBV20-1 with TRBJ2-1; no clear D gene. Trimming shortened V by 3 bases and J by 15 bases, and 27 bases separated the two germline ends. CDR1 is DFQATT and CDR2 is SNEGSKA in the germline V gene (reference sequence). CDR3 length: 15 amino acids. CDR3: CSASPSTTKTFARFF. DNA for the CDR3: TGCAGTGCTAGCCCATCGACGACAAAAACCTTTGCACGGTTCTTC.

This clonotype was picked up many times. The chain uses TRBV11-2 and TRBJ2-2; tentative D call: TRBD2 (6 bases). Germline lookup yields CDR1 SGHAT and CDR2 FQNNGV. The CDR3 is 19 amino acids. V lost 7 bases to trimming and J lost 0 bases, with 24 bases between them. CDR3 residues: CASNPRGSGAFANTGELFF. In nucleotides, the CDR3 is TGTGCCAGCAACCCCCGGGGTAGCGGAGCTTTCGCGAACACCGGGGAGCTGTTTTTT.

This clonotype showed up just a few times. The V and J genes are TRBV28 and TRBJ2-1; 7 bases align to TRBD2. This CDR3 has 16 amino acids. V was clipped by 5 bases and J by 5 bases; unmatched bases: 12. CDR1 MDHEN and CDR2 SYDVKM come from the germline V gene. The CDR3 loop is CASSILAGVTDNEQFF. CDR3 coding DNA: TGTGCCAGCAGTATACTGGCGGGAGTCACCGACAATGAGCAGTTCTTC.

This clonotype was recorded many times. The chain carries TRBV10-3 and TRBJ2-7; D is unresolved. This CDR3 contains 12 residues. The V end lost 3 bases, the J end lost 6 bases, and 9 bases lay between the germline ends. Germline assignment: CDR1 ENHRY and CDR2 SYGVKD. The CDR3 nucleotides are TGTGCCATCAGTGATCAAGGGCGCGAGCAGTACTTC. It translates to CAISDQGREQYF.

This clonotype has a count of ten or more. This chain joins TRBV25-1 and TRBJ2-1; 10 bases are shared with TRBD1. Germline lookup yields CDR1 MGHDK and CDR2 SYGVNS. J gave up 12 bases and V 4 bases, and 6 bases lay outside the gene matches. The CDR3 sequence is 13 residues long. CDR3 coding DNA: TGTGCCAGCAGTGTAACCGGGACAGGGGTGCAGTTCTTC. It codes for CASSVTGTGVQFF.

This clonotype came up many times. The chain has TRBV11-2 and TRBJ2-7; the D is unclear. Germline loops: CDR1 SGHAT, CDR2 FQNNGV. V lost 0 bases and J 5 bases, leaving 5 bases between the germline ends. The CDR3 length is 12 residues. The CDR3 loop reads CASSLESDEQYF. CDR3 in DNA: TGTGCCAGCAGCTTAGAGTCAGACGAGCAGTACTTC.

Ten or more counts support this clonotype. CDR3 region: CASSLSTSGSQETQYF. Written as DNA, the CDR3 is TGCGCCAGCAGCTTGTCAACTAGCGGGAGCCAAGAGACCCAGTACTTC. The J gene is TRBJ2-5, the V gene TRBV5-1, with 11 positions matching TRBD2. The length of the CDR3 is 16 residues. Germline assignment: CDR1 SGHRS and CDR2 YFSETQ. With 1 base clipped from V and 1 base from J, the junction kept 3 bases outside the gene matches.

The chain employs TRBV7-2 and TRBJ2-7; possibly TRBD2 for D (6 bases). Trimming removed 2 bases from V and 6 bases from J, with 17 bases in between. The germline V gene encodes CDR1 SGHTA and CDR2 FQGNSA. The CDR3 is 15 residues long. The CDR3 is CASSLRSTSLCEQYF. The CDR3 DNA sequence: TGTGCCAGCAGCTTAAGGAGTACTAGCCTCTGCGAGCAGTACTTC.

The chain combines TRBV20-1 with TRBJ2-7; maybe TRBD1 (6 bases). The CDR3 extends over 12 amino acids. The V end lost 4 bases, the J end lost 5 bases, and 12 bases lay between the germline ends. Germline CDR1 is DFQATT and CDR2 is SNEGSKA (reference sequence). The CDR3 region is CSAKQGYNEQYF. The CDR3 region has the DNA TGCAGTGCTAAGCAGGGGTATAACGAGCAGTACTTC.

The chain has TRBV20-1 and TRBJ2-6; 7 nucleotides agree with TRBD2. Germline-derived CDR1 and CDR2 are DFQATT and SNEGSKA (reference sequence). This CDR3 contains 14 residues. The ends lost 6 bases at V and 8 bases at J; junction bases unmatched: 10. The CDR3 loop reads CSAPRASGTNVLTF. The CDR3 DNA reads as TGCAGTGCCCCAAGGGCTAGCGGAACCAACGTCCTGACTTTC.

CDR3 sequence: CASSGLADSTDTQYF. CDR3 nucleotide sequence: TGTGCCAGCAGCGGACTAGCGGATAGCACAGATACGCAGTATTTT. The chain is built from TRBV4-2 and TRBJ2-3; 10 nucleotides align to TRBD2. J was trimmed by 0 bases and V by 5 bases; bases with no gene match: 2. Per germline, CDR1 LGHNA and CDR2 YNFKEQ. This CDR3 region has 15 residues.

V gene TRBV7-8 combines with J gene TRBJ2-7; possible D gene TRBD2, 6 bases. The V end was cut by 0 bases, the J end by 5 bases, with 14 bases between. The CDR3 is 15 residues long. Germline assignment: CDR1 SGHVS and CDR2 FQNEAQ. The CDR3 loop is CASSLAPARRDEQYF. In DNA, the CDR3 is TGTGCCAGCAGCTTAGCCCCGGCCAGGAGGGACGAGCAGTACTTC.

There are many counts of this clonotype. The chain couples TRBV20-1 to TRBJ2-5; either TRBD1 or TRBD2 may supply D (5 bases each). Germline V gene lookup returns CDR1 DFQATT and CDR2 SNEGSKA (reference sequence). Trimming removed 6 bases at V and 2 bases at J, with 16 bases between. The CDR3 is made up of 14 amino acids. The CDR3 sequence: CSATRAGNQETQYF. The CDR3 bases are TGCAGTGCCACTAGGGCAGGGAATCAAGAGACCCAGTACTTC.

This clonotype occurred many times. V and J are TRBV5-1 and TRBJ1-2; 7 bases align to TRBD1. Trimming took 4 bases from V and 7 from J; bases not matched to a gene: 4. The CDR3 loop spans 12 amino acids. Germline assignment: CDR1 SGHRS and CDR2 YFSETQ. The CDR3 nucleotides read TGCGCCAGCAGCACGACAGGGTCTGGCTACACCTTC. The encoded protein is CASSTTGSGYTF. Filled out from reference TRBV5-1 and TRBJ1-2, the complete variable domain reads KAGVTQTPRYLIKTRGQQVTLSCSPISGHRSVSWYQQTPGQGLQFLFEYFSETQRNKGNFPGRFSGRQFSNSRSEMNVSTLELGDSALYLCASSTTGSGYTFGSGTRLTVV.

V gene TRBV4-2 combines with J gene TRBJ2-3; weak D call: TRBD2 (6 bases). The CDR3 totals 17 residues. The germline gives CDR1 LGHNA, CDR2 YNFKEQ. V was shortened by 0 bases and J by 11 bases, with 24 bases between the two germline ends. The CDR3 bases are TGTGCCAGCAGCCAAGAGCCGGCTCGGGGGACCCATGTTGGGCAGTATTTT. Its protein product is CASSQEPARGTHVGQYF.

For this clonotype: A read error is possible here, since a much larger clone lies one base away. The V gene is TRBV29-1, the J gene TRBJ1-2; D call uncertain. Germline CDR1 reads SQVTM; CDR2 reads ANQGSEA. The CDR3 is made up of 15 amino acids. The CDR3 spells CSVEDPKTANYGYPF. In DNA, the CDR3 is TGCAGCGTTGAAGATCCTAAAACAGCAAACTATGGCTACCCCTTC.

This clonotype was counted ten times or more. CDR3 sequence reads: CAISETSGRQTGELFF. The CDR3 coding sequence is TGTGCCATCAGTGAAACTAGCGGGAGGCAAACCGGGGAGCTGTTTTTT. The V call is TRBV10-3, the J call TRBJ2-2; 12 nucleotides agree with TRBD2. The CDR3 is 16 residues long. V shed 3 bases, J shed 5 bases, and the junction held 4 bases outside the gene matches. The germline gives CDR1 ENHRY, CDR2 SYGVKD.

This clonotype was observed a handful of times. V is TRBV12-3 or TRBV12-4 and J is TRBJ1-6, with no clear D. The CDR3 has 14 amino acids. Deletions cut 2 bases from V and 5 bases from J, with 7 bases between. CDR3 sequence (DNA): TGTGCCAGCAGTTTACACGGAGATAATTCACCCCTCCACTTT. Its protein is CASSLHGDNSPLHF.

This clonotype was seen many times. CDR3 nucleotides: TGTGCCAGCAGTGCGACCACGGCCCTATATTCACCCCTCCACTTT. Protein sequence: CASSATTALYSPLHF. This chain joins TRBV6-4 and TRBJ1-6, with D hard to call. The ends were cut back, 4 bases at V and 8 bases at J, with 15 bases in the middle. The CDR3 consists of 15 residues. Germline CDR1 MRHNA, CDR2 SNTAGT.